The 15 T cell receptor beta chains in this list originate from one sample, sequenced in a study of beta chain bispecific antibodies for T cell cancers. Which antigens these TCRs recognize remains unknown. A single record per CDR3 protein comes from TCRdb applying MiXCR to the 5' RACE reads. The sample carries roughly 19,000 distinct CDR3 sequences, approximately 2% recorded once. Study-level results: The leukemia cells, rather than normal T cells, gave most of the targeted TRBV signal. Anti-TRBV12 exposure, compared with anti-CD19, reduced the TRBV12-3 proportion of TRBV signal by approximately 99%.

T cells were expanded from blood mononuclear cells for roughly 3 days with anti-CD3 OKT3 or CD3/CD28 beads. The sequenced sample was healthy donor T cells cultured with leukemia cells, obtained from a culture containing a bispecific antibody targeting TCR Vbeta12. These receptor sequences come from a human donor in good health. Some clones in this sample may be carry-over from other donors' samples.

In its sample, this clonotype was seen many times. The rearrangement links TRBV7-8 to TRBJ2-3; TRBD2 agrees at 7 bases. The CDR3 totals 18 residues. The germline CDR1 and CDR2 sequences are SGHVS and FQNEAQ. The V gene end was trimmed by 10 bases and the J gene end by 2 bases; junction bases not matched to a gene: 21. The chain's CDR3 is CATQPSSMASGYTDTQYF. The CDR3 coding sequence is TGTGCCACCCAGCCATCCTCAATGGCTAGCGGATACACAGATACGCAGTATTTT.

This clonotype has at least ten counts. V usage is TRBV2 and J usage is TRBJ2-7, with TRBD2 matching over 8 bases. Looked up from germline, CDR1 is SNHLY and CDR2 is FYNNEI. The CDR3 is 17 residues long. With V trimmed by 5 bases and J by 2 bases, 14 bases remained unmatched. In DNA form, the CDR3 reads TGTGCCAGCAGTCCTCCCCCTAGCGGCGGGGGGCCCTACGAGCAGTACTTC. This translates into CASSPPPSGGGPYEQYF.

This clonotype came up many times. The genes are TRBV7-9 and TRBJ2-1; 12 nucleotides agree with TRBD2. Germline CDR1 and CDR2: SEHNR and FQNEAQ (reference sequence). J lost 6 bases, V lost 4 bases, and 4 bases had no gene match. The CDR3 has 15 amino acids. The CDR3 here is CASSSGLAGFNEQFF. For the CDR3, the DNA is TGTGCCAGCAGCTCCGGACTAGCGGGGTTCAATGAGCAGTTCTTC.

In its sample, this clonotype was seen many times. The V gene is TRBV19, the J gene TRBJ2-1, with unresolved D. CDR3 size: 15 residues. Trimming pared 3 bases from V and 0 bases from J, leaving 9 bases between. Per germline, CDR1 LNHDA and CDR2 SQIVND (reference sequence). For the CDR3, the DNA is TGTGCCAGTAGTATGTATGCCAGCTCCTACAATGAGCAGTTCTTC. Protein sequence: CASSMYASSYNEQFF.

By sample share, this clonotype is medium-sized. The V gene is TRBV2, the J gene TRBJ2-7; D not certain. V lost 5 bases to trimming and J lost 5 bases, with 4 bases between them. This CDR3 region has 10 residues. In germline, CDR1 is SNHLY, CDR2 FYNNEI. The CDR3, as DNA: TGTGCCAGCAGTCACAACGAGCAGTACTTC. As protein: CASSHNEQYF.

This clonotype was recorded many times. The chain has TRBV5-6 and TRBJ1-1; no clear D. From germline, CDR1 is SGHDT and CDR2 YYEEEE. V was shortened by 0 bases and J by 2 bases, with 8 bases between the two germline ends. The CDR3 is 14 residues long. CDR3 nucleotide sequence: TGTGCCAGCAGCTTGGTGGAGTTCAACACTGAAGCTTTCTTT. Translating it yields CASSLVEFNTEAFF.

Only a few counts were recorded for this clonotype. V is TRBV5-4 and J is TRBJ1-3, with D unclear. Germline loops: CDR1 SGHNT, CDR2 YYREEE (reference sequence). The V end was cut by 2 bases, the J end by 4 bases, with 4 bases between. This CDR3 has 12 amino acids. The CDR3 DNA follows: TGTGCCAGCAGCTTTGCCGGAAACACCATATATTTT. Translation gives CASSFAGNTIYF.

This clonotype was detected ten times or more. V usage is TRBV4-1 and J usage is TRBJ2-2, with 7 bases matching TRBD1. The CDR3 is 15 residues long. V was clipped by 0 bases and J by 3 bases; unmatched bases: 1. Germline V gives CDR1 MGHRA, CDR2 YSYEKL. The CDR3 spells CASSQEQGDTGELFF. The CDR3 DNA reads as TGCGCCAGCAGCCAAGAGCAGGGGGACACCGGGGAGCTGTTTTTT.

This clonotype was counted many times. The rearrangement joins TRBV5-1 to TRBJ2-5; no reliable D call. Germline V lookup: CDR1 SGHRS, CDR2 YFSETQ. CDR3 length equals 13 residues. The V end was cut by 5 bases, the J end by 2 bases, with 10 bases between. For the CDR3, the DNA is TGCGCCAGCAGACCCGGTGTACAAGAGACCCAGTACTTC. This gives the protein CASRPGVQETQYF.

This clonotype was recorded at least ten times. The chain carries TRBV20-1 and TRBJ1-1; perhaps TRBD1 as D (5 bases). The CDR3 has 15 amino acids. Trimming left V 0 bases short and J 10 bases short, with 21 bases between. The germline V gene has CDR1 DFQATT and CDR2 SNEGSKA (reference sequence). DNA for the CDR3: TGCAGTGCTAGAGAGGGAACAGGAATTACACATGGAGCTTTCTTT. This encodes CSAREGTGITHGAFF.

The V call is TRBV20-1, the J call TRBJ2-3; 10 bases are shared with TRBD2. Looked up from germline, CDR1 is DFQATT and CDR2 is SNEGSKA (reference sequence). Trimming at V came to 4 bases and at J to 11 bases, leaving 15 bases not matched to a gene. The length of the CDR3 is 15 residues. The DNA of the CDR3 is TGCAGTGCTACCCTAGCGGGGGACACCAGACAAAGGCAGTATTTT. Its translation is CSATLAGDTRQRQYF.

This clonotype has a count of ten or more. The chain employs TRBV6-1 and TRBJ1-1; TRBD1 agrees at 8 bases. The CDR3 is 14 amino acids. Unmatched junction bases numbered 5, after V lost 8 bases and J lost 0 bases. Germline CDR1 is MNHNS and CDR2 is SASEGT. The CDR3 nucleotides read TGTGCCAGCTACTGGACAGGGATGAACACTGAAGCTTTCTTT. Translating gives CASYWTGMNTEAFF.

Ten or more counts support this clonotype. The chain is built from TRBV19 and TRBJ2-7; D perhaps matches TRBD1 (6 bases). Trimming left V 5 bases short and J 3 bases short, with 14 bases between. The CDR3 has 14 amino acids. Looked up from germline, CDR1 is LNHDA and CDR2 is SQIVND (reference sequence). The CDR3: CASSPTGTFYEQYF. Written as DNA, the CDR3 is TGTGCCAGTAGTCCCACCGGGACATTCTACGAGCAGTACTTC.

On this clonotype: A junction boundary mismatches the germline segment, possibly from a read error. V and J are TRBV5-8 and TRBJ1-2; 8 nucleotides align to TRBD1. The CDR3 is made up of 12 amino acids. Germline lookup yields CDR1 SGHTS and CDR2 YDEGEE. The CDR3 reads CASARTGYDYTF. The DNA of the CDR3 is TGTGCCAGCGCCCGGACAGGGTATGACTACACCTTC.

The sample holds many counts of this clonotype. The J gene is TRBJ2-3, the V gene TRBV7-8, with 9 bases aligning to TRBD2. In germline, CDR1 is SGHVS, CDR2 FQNEAQ. Trimming took 1 base from V and 2 from J; bases not matched to a gene: 10. The CDR3 extends over 18 amino acids. The CDR3 DNA sequence: TGTGCCAGCAGCTTAGGCGGGGGGGCCCCCACACTCACAGATACGCAGTATTTT. Its translation: CASSLGGGAPTLTDTQYF.